The 18 T cell receptor beta chains reported below all come from one sample, sequenced in a study of early T cells in non-severe SARS-CoV-2 infection (dated by TCRdb to the early 2020s). Library preparation employed 5' RACE. Sequenced on a NextSeq 500. TCRdb ran its own pipeline on the public reads, namely fastp trimming at Q25 and MiXCR clone calling, and kept in-frame beta chains. Every entry covers one CDR3 protein and lists the most common genes and DNA from its rows. The sample has 30,000 to 40,000 distinct CDR3 sequences on record, roughly 4.5% of them singletons. The top ten clonotypes cover roughly 16% of the sample. The source material was whole blood. The receptors were gathered from an adult who was a healthcare worker with PCR-confirmed SARS-CoV-2 infection or an uninfected control (not recorded which).

This clonotype showed up many times. The V and J genes are TRBV7-9 and TRBJ2-3, with 7 bases lining up with TRBD1. Germline-derived CDR1 and CDR2 are SEHNR and FQNEAQ (reference sequence). CDR3 length equals 15 residues. Trimming took 3 bases from V and 2 from J; bases not matched to a gene: 5. The CDR3 coding sequence is TGTGCCAGCAGCTTCCGGGACAGTCTCACAGATACGCAGTATTTT. It codes for CASSFRDSLTDTQYF. Using reference TRBV7-9 and TRBJ2-3 for the parts outside the CDR3, the full variable domain is DTGVSQNPRHKITKRGQNVTFRCDPISEHNRLYWYRQTLGQGPEFLTYFQNEAQLEKSRLLSDRFSAERPKGSFSTLEIQRTEQGDSAMYLCASSFRDSLTDTQYFGPGTRLTVL.

This clonotype occurred a few times. The genes are TRBV7-2 and TRBJ2-2, with a weak D call TRBD2 (5 bases). From germline, CDR1 is SGHTA and CDR2 FQGNSA. V was shortened by 2 bases and J by 7 bases, with 14 bases between the two germline ends. The CDR3 is 15 residues long. The CDR3 region has the DNA TGTGCCAGCAGCTTATCTCTCTTAGGGAGCGGGGAGCTGTTTTTT. Protein product: CASSLSLLGSGELFF. Together with reference TRBV7-2 and TRBJ2-2, the CDR3 gives the full variable domain: GAGVSQSPSNKVTEKGKDVELRCDPISGHTALYWYRQSLGQGLEFLIYFQGNSAPDKSGLPSDRFSAERTGGSVSTLTIQRTQQEDSAVYLCASSLSLLGSGELFFGEGSRLTVL.

This clonotype was picked up many times. J is TRBJ1-1 and V is TRBV30; 7 positions match TRBD1. This CDR3 has 12 residues. Germline CDR1 and CDR2: GTSNPN and SVGIG (reference sequence). V gave up 7 bases and J gave up 0 bases; unmatched junction bases: 2. For the CDR3, the DNA is TGTGCCTCACAGGGGATGAACACTGAAGCTTTCTTT. Translating it yields CASQGMNTEAFF. The whole variable domain, remainder taken from reference TRBV30 and TRBJ1-1, is SQTIHQWPATLVQPVGSPLSLECTVEGTSNPNLYWYRQAAGRGLQLLFYSVGIGQISSEVPQNLSASRPQDRQFILSSKKLLLSDSGFYLCASQGMNTEAFFGQGTRLTVV.

This clonotype was counted at least ten times. This CDR3 is CASSLVAGRGNQPQHF. The CDR3 nucleotides are TGTGCCAGCAGTTTGGTGGCAGGTAGGGGCAATCAGCCCCAGCATTTT. The gene calls are TRBV12-3 or TRBV12-4 and TRBJ1-5; no clear D. The V end lost 3 bases, the J end lost 2 bases, and 14 bases lay between the germline ends. The CDR3 consists of 16 residues.

This clonotype was observed many times. The rearrangement uses TRBV6-6 and TRBJ1-1; D unclear. The CDR3 covers 13 residues. CDR1 is MNHNY, CDR2 SVGAGI, per germline (reference sequence). V dropped 2 bases and J dropped 2 bases, with 6 bases sitting between them. For the CDR3, the DNA is TGTGCCAGCAGTTACGCGGATAACACTGAAGCTTTCTTT. Translating it yields CASSYADNTEAFF.

This clonotype was observed at least ten times. The chain joins TRBV7-9 to TRBJ2-5; D is undetermined. This CDR3 region has 14 residues. The germline V gene encodes CDR1 SEHNR and CDR2 FQNEAQ (reference sequence). Between the trimmed V and J ends, which lost 3 bases and 2 bases, there was a span of 10 bases. Here the CDR3 DNA reads TGTGCCAGCAGCTTCACGGAAGGACAAGAGACCCAGTACTTC. Translating gives CASSFTEGQETQYF. Variable domain in full (rest from reference TRBV7-9 and TRBJ2-5): DTGVSQNPRHKITKRGQNVTFRCDPISEHNRLYWYRQTLGQGPEFLTYFQNEAQLEKSRLLSDRFSAERPKGSFSTLEIQRTEQGDSAMYLCASSFTEGQETQYFGPGTRLLVL.

V usage is TRBV9 and J usage is TRBJ1-2; D is unclear. Germline-derived CDR1 and CDR2 are SGDLS and YYNGEE. This CDR3 comprises 13 residues. Deletions cut 0 bases from V and 0 bases from J, with 3 bases between. In nucleotides, the CDR3 is TGTGCCAGCAGCGTAGCCACTAACTATGGCTACACCTTC. It encodes CASSVATNYGYTF. Using reference TRBV9 and TRBJ1-2 for the parts outside the CDR3, the full variable domain is DSGVTQTPKHLITATGQRVTLRCSPRSGDLSVYWYQQSLDQGLQFLIQYYNGEERAKGNILERFSAQQFPDLHSELNLSSLELGDSALYFCASSVATNYGYTFGSGTRLTVV.

This clonotype was detected ten times or more. This chain links TRBV29-1 with TRBJ2-7; D not resolved. Germline V gene sequence: CDR1 SQVTM, CDR2 ANQGSEA. V was pared by 5 bases and J by 5 bases, with 7 bases between. The CDR3 loop spans 10 amino acids. CDR3 nucleotide sequence: TGCAGCGTTTTACAGAACGAGCAGTACTTC. It translates to CSVLQNEQYF.

The chain employs TRBV4-1 and TRBJ2-5; D is possibly TRBD1 (6 bases). The CDR3 is 14 amino acids. Germline V gene data show CDR1 as MGHRA and CDR2 as YSYEKL. Trimming removed 4 bases from V and 4 bases from J, with 13 bases in between. CDR3 bases: TGCGCCAGCAGCCTGGGGGCGGGTAGAGAGACCCAGTACTTC. Amino acid sequence: CASSLGAGRETQYF.

This sequence joins TRBV6-1 and TRBJ2-1; 10 bases agree with TRBD2. Germline-derived CDR1 and CDR2 are MNHNS and SASEGT. The CDR3 has 16 residues. The junction had 13 bases not matched to a gene; V was cut back by 6 bases and J by 8 bases. The CDR3 is CASSQEVLAGLDEQFF. The CDR3 DNA is TGTGCCAGCAGCCAAGAGGTACTAGCGGGGCTAGATGAGCAGTTCTTC.

This clonotype was found many times. The J gene is TRBJ1-6, the V gene TRBV2; D is ambiguous. V was clipped by 5 bases and J by 9 bases, with 17 bases between them. The germline gives CDR1 SNHLY, CDR2 FYNNEI. The CDR3 sequence is 15 residues long. The CDR3 DNA sequence: TGTGCCAGCAGTTTGAGGCGGCAGACGGCTTCACCCCTCCACTTT. This translates into CASSLRRQTASPLHF.

At least ten counts were recorded for this clonotype. The chain has TRBV7-9 and TRBJ2-7; TRBD1 aligns across 10 bases. V trimming: 0 bases; J trimming: 0 bases; junction bases outside the gene matches: 5. Germline V CDR1 and CDR2: SEHNR, FQNEAQ (reference sequence). The CDR3 consists of 17 residues. This CDR3 is CASSLAAGTGVSYEQYF. The CDR3 DNA is TGTGCCAGCAGCTTAGCTGCCGGGACAGGGGTCTCCTACGAGCAGTACTTC.

This clonotype was picked up a small number of times. The chain links TRBV10-3 to TRBJ1-6; D is perhaps TRBD1 (5 bases). The V gene lost 2 bases and the J gene lost 10 bases, with 15 bases spanning the gap. The CDR3 has 15 residues. Germline-derived CDR1 and CDR2 are ENHRY and SYGVKD. CDR3 DNA: TGTGCCATCAGTGAGAACGTACAGGCAGACTCACCCCTCCACTTT. It encodes CAISENVQADSPLHF.

In this sample, this clonotype turned up many times. The chain couples TRBV2 to TRBJ1-1; TRBD1 might be the D (6 bases). From germline, CDR1 is SNHLY and CDR2 FYNNEI. This CDR3 contains 15 residues. The V gene lost 7 bases and the J gene lost 8 bases, with 23 bases spanning the gap. CDR3 protein: CASNTGAGPSREAFF. In DNA form, the CDR3 reads TGTGCCAGCAATACGGGGGCCGGTCCGAGTCGCGAAGCTTTCTTT.

This clonotype was counted at least ten times. This rearrangement joins TRBV12-3 or TRBV12-4 to TRBJ1-4, with D maybe TRBD1 (6 bases). V was clipped by 6 bases and J by 3 bases, with 8 bases between them. The CDR3 runs to 13 residues. The CDR3: CASRRGANEKLFF. CDR3 DNA: TGTGCCAGCAGGAGGGGGGCTAATGAAAAACTGTTTTTT.

At least ten counts were recorded for this clonotype. This chain links TRBV12-3 or TRBV12-4 with TRBJ2-7; a possible D gene is TRBD1 (6 bases). The CDR3 loop spans 14 amino acids. Deletions cut 3 bases from V and 0 bases from J, with 9 bases between. CDR3 nucleotide sequence: TGTGCCAGCAGTTTGGGACAAGTCTCCTACGAGCAGTACTTC. Translated, it gives CASSLGQVSYEQYF.

This clonotype was seen a handful of times. The gene calls are TRBV7-3 and TRBJ2-5; TRBD2 might be the D (5 bases). Germline V lookup: CDR1 SGHTA, CDR2 FQGTGA. V was trimmed by 5 bases and J by 1 base, leaving 8 bases between them. This CDR3 is 13 amino acids long. The CDR3 here is CASSSSVQETQYF. For the CDR3, the DNA is TGTGCCAGCAGCAGTAGCGTCCAAGAGACCCAGTACTTC.

Many counts were recorded for this clonotype. This chain joins TRBV5-1 and TRBJ2-1, with D hard to call. Per germline, CDR1 SGHRS and CDR2 YFSETQ. The CDR3 consists of 12 residues. The ends were cut back, 0 bases at V and 6 bases at J, with 4 bases in the middle. The CDR3: CASSLEANEQFF. CDR3 nucleotides: TGCGCCAGCAGCTTGGAAGCCAATGAGCAGTTCTTC.